The source of this T cell receptor beta chain is a study of blood T cells in healthy people across ages. General study findings and limits: The percentage of naive T cells correlated strongly with TCR beta diversity. Diversity figures derived from one million T cells were judged to underestimate the true value. Unknown donor CMV status possibly confounded expanded clonotype changes.

A J-beta primer mix and a sample-barcoded 5' primer were used in a second PCR of roughly 7 to 12 cycles. TCRdb fed the 5' RACE reads into MiXCR, producing one record per CDR3 protein. The sample has about 1.6 million distinct CDR3 sequences, almost 35% seen once. Comment on this clonotype: Its antigen is unidentified.

With 2 bases removed from V and 4 bases from J, the gap between germline ends came to 11 bases. Per the germline V gene, CDR1 is MNHEY and CDR2 is SVGAGI. The length of the CDR3 is 14 residues. Staff drew 9 to 10 milliliters of peripheral blood from each donor. The TCR originated in a woman in her 30s in good health. The genes are TRBV6-5 and TRBJ1-1; D is unresolved. The sample taken for sequencing was blood. CDR3 coding DNA: TGTGCCAGCAGTTACGGTGGGGATCTCACTGAAGCTTTCTTT. As protein: CASSYGGDLTEAFF.